The 12 T cell receptor beta chains in this list originate from one sample, sequenced in a study of T cell repertoires in cytomegalovirus infection. In TCRdb, the reads were re-called with MiXCR into one record per CDR3 protein. The sample comprises around 230,000 distinct CDR3 sequences, around two fifths of which are singletons, and around 64% rests with the top ten. What these receptors recognize is not known. Sequenced material: CD8+ T cells from cultured PBMCs, taken from culture after CMV antigen stimulation. The receptors stem from a human donor in good health (CMV status not recorded). Some clones in this sample may be carry-over from other donors' samples.

This clonotype was seen a handful of times. The chain uses TRBV7-2 and TRBJ1-2, with D maybe TRBD1 (5 bases). Per germline, CDR1 SGHTA and CDR2 FQGNSA. Trimming removed 5 bases at V and 6 bases at J, with 16 bases between. The CDR3 loop spans 14 amino acids. CDR3 amino acids: CASSALGGGHGYTF. In DNA form, the CDR3 reads TGTGCCAGCAGCGCCCTGGGGGGGGGTCATGGCTACACCTTC.

This clonotype has just one count. The chain employs TRBV28 and TRBJ1-2; no definite D call. The V end lost 3 bases, the J end lost 4 bases, and 18 bases lay between the germline ends. The germline V gene has CDR1 MDHEN and CDR2 SYDVKM. This CDR3 is built from 16 residues. Here the CDR3 DNA reads TGTGCCAGCAGTTTTACGACCCCCTTGGACGGCTATGGCTACACCTTC. It encodes CASSFTTPLDGYGYTF.

The V call is TRBV28, the J call TRBJ2-7; D is possibly TRBD1 (5 bases). Deletions cut 4 bases from V and 0 bases from J, with 16 bases between. This CDR3 has 16 residues. Looked up from germline, CDR1 is MDHEN and CDR2 is SYDVKM. The CDR3 DNA is TGTGCCAGCAGTTCAACTTACTGGGGCGTCTCCTACGAGCAGTACTTC. Amino acids: CASSSTYWGVSYEQYF.

This clonotype has more than one count but fewer than ten. This rearrangement joins TRBV7-3 to TRBJ2-1; TRBD1 or TRBD2 may be the D gene (5 bases each). CDR3 size: 13 residues. CDR1 and CDR2 from the germline V gene are SGHTA and FQGTGA. Trimming removed 1 base at V and 8 bases at J, with 9 bases between. The CDR3 DNA follows: TGTGCCAGCAGCTTAAGATTGGGGGATGAGCAGTTCTTC. Encoded protein: CASSLRLGDEQFF.

This clonotype was counted between two and nine times. The genes are TRBV28 and TRBJ1-1, with D uncertain. Trimming took 6 bases from V and 6 from J, leaving 23 bases between them. The CDR3 has 16 amino acids. CDR1 and CDR2 (germline): MDHEN, SYDVKM. This chain's CDR3 is CASSRGSGPEWAEAFF. The CDR3 DNA is TGTGCCAGCAGCCGGGGTAGTGGGCCGGAGTGGGCTGAAGCTTTCTTT.

The V and J genes are TRBV4-2 and TRBJ2-7; tentatively, D is TRBD2 (5 bases). The V end was cut by 4 bases, the J end by 1 base, with 11 bases between. This CDR3 comprises 14 residues. In germline, CDR1 is LGHNA, CDR2 YNFKEQ. The CDR3 DNA reads as TGTGCCAGCAGCCCGCAGGACTCTTCCTACGAGCAGTACTTC. Protein product: CASSPQDSSYEQYF.

This clonotype was observed a handful of times. The chain carries TRBV6-6 and TRBJ1-1; 7 bases match TRBD1. This CDR3 is built from 15 residues. J lost 4 bases, V lost 6 bases, and 11 bases had no gene match. Per germline, CDR1 MNHNY and CDR2 SVGAGI (reference sequence). The DNA of the CDR3 is TGTGCCAGCAGCGGGGGACAGCGATATGGCACTGAAGCTTTCTTT. Encoded protein: CASSGGQRYGTEAFF.

V and J are TRBV11-2 and TRBJ2-7; TRBD1 or TRBD2 may be the D gene (7 bases each). Per germline, CDR1 SGHAT and CDR2 FQNNGV. The length of the CDR3 is 13 residues. The V gene lost 3 bases and the J gene lost 4 bases, with 10 bases spanning the gap. The CDR3 sequence: CASSLQGGYEQYF. CDR3 nucleotide sequence: TGTGCCAGCAGCTTGCAGGGGGGGTACGAGCAGTACTTC.

A word on this clonotype: The junction and the germline gene differ at one end; a read error may be behind it. V is TRBV7-6 and J is TRBJ2-1; TRBD2 matches 9 bases. Germline assignment: CDR1 SGHVS and CDR2 FNYEAQ. The CDR3 has 16 residues. The CDR3 DNA is TGTGCAAGCAGCTTAGAGTCTAGCGGGAAACAAAATGATCAGTTCTTC. Translated: CASSLESSGKQNDQFF.

The V call is TRBV25-1, the J call TRBJ2-5; tentatively, D is TRBD1 or TRBD2 (5 bases each). CDR3 length: 14 amino acids. Between the trimmed V and J ends, which lost 5 bases and 5 bases, there was a span of 15 bases. Germline CDR1 and CDR2: MGHDK and SYGVNS. This CDR3 is CASSFHTGRETQYF. The CDR3 bases are TGTGCCAGCAGTTTTCATACGGGACGGGAGACCCAGTACTTC.

V is TRBV5-6 and J is TRBJ2-2; D gene unclear. The V end was cut by 0 bases, the J end by 7 bases, with 10 bases between. Germline assignment: CDR1 SGHDT and CDR2 YYEEEE. There are 14 residues in the CDR3. CDR3 loop: CASSLGASGGELFF. DNA for the CDR3: TGTGCCAGCAGCTTGGGAGCCAGTGGCGGGGAGCTGTTTTTT.

This clonotype was recorded a few times. The CDR3 DNA is TGTGCCTCCCGTAGAGGGGCCAACGTCCTGACTTTC. It is translated as CASRRGANVLTF. V is TRBV27 and J is TRBJ2-6; D remains unclear. The CDR3 extends over 12 amino acids. Trimming pared 11 bases from V and 4 bases from J, leaving 9 bases between. CDR1 is MNHEY and CDR2 is SMNVEV in the germline V gene (reference sequence).